The sequence of this TCR beta chain was determined in a study of response to subunit inactivated influenza vaccine. Study results and caveats: The authors proposed limited new T cell recruitment per seasonal influenza vaccination.

A remark on this clonotype: Its antigen is not identified.

The V gene's germline CDR1 is SGHAT and CDR2 FQDESV (reference sequence). The V gene lost 3 bases and the J gene lost 2 bases, with 13 bases spanning the gap. This CDR3 region has 15 residues. One entry per CDR3 protein results from TCRdb running MiXCR on the RT-PCR reads. Among 590,000 or so distinct CDR3 sequences listed, around 13% were seen once. Sequenced material: PBMCs from blood, taken approximately 15 days before vaccination. This TCR was recovered from a man in his fifties who received an inactivated influenza vaccine. This rearrangement joins TRBV11-1 to TRBJ2-5, with D possibly matching TRBD1 (6 bases). The CDR3 protein is CASSFPDSLQETQYF. CDR3 DNA sequence: TGTGCCAGCAGCTTCCCGGACAGTCTTCAAGAGACCCAGTACTTC.